This TCR beta chain was profiled in a study of naive and memory T cell subsets. Study-level results: Clonotypes here are unpaired alpha or beta chain sequences. TCR abundance followed a power law differing between naive and memory subsets.

After the first PCR, alpha and beta chain libraries were processed separately. The CDR3 is 14 amino acids. Looked up from germline, CDR1 is SGHTA and CDR2 is FQGNSA. About this clonotype: The antigen is undetermined. A much larger clone sits a single nucleotide away, making a read error possible.

Two oligonucleotides, mixed equimolar, formed the beta constant-region primer covering TRBC1 and TRBC2. An oligonucleotide with the SP2 primer and a 12-nucleotide UMI was ligated to the cDNA 3' end. TCRdb redid the calling of the UMI-ligation and nested PCR reads with MiXCR, one entry per CDR3 protein. The sample has some 83,000 distinct CDR3 sequences; less than 15% are singletons. The clonotype comes from a human donor in good health. Sample: central memory CD4+ T cells from blood. The chain has TRBV7-2 and TRBJ1-6; D is unresolved. CDR3 amino acids: CASSFQASDSPLRF. CDR3 DNA sequence: TGTGCCAGCAGCTTCCAGGCCTCGGATTCACCCCTCCGCTTT.